A selection of T cell receptor beta chains follows, all from one sample in a study of cytomegalovirus exposure and HLA in healthy donors. Sequencing used immunoSEQ multiplex PCR; TCRdb keeps in-frame clones, though not all of them. The sample has some 75,000 clones. The specimen was PBMCs. These receptors were taken from a man aged 40-50 years in good health and CMV-seronegative. CDR3s include the opening cysteine and the closing phenylalanine or tryptophan. D genes are given only for firm matches.

CDR3: CAISEFGPLRASTDTQYF; DNA: TGTGCCATCAGTGAGTTCGGACCCCTCAGGGCTAGCACAGATACGCAGTATTTT; D: -; J: TRBJ2-3; V: TRBV10-3; length: 18
CDR3: CASSLWKGQGQPQHF; DNA: TGTGCCAGCAGTTTATGGAAGGGGCAGGGTCAGCCCCAGCATTTT; D: -; J: TRBJ1-5; V: TRBV28; length: 15
CDR3: CASSRQNDNSPLHF; DNA: TGCGCCAGCAGCCGCCAGAACGATAATTCACCCCTCCACTTT; D: -; J: TRBJ1-6; V: TRBV4-3; length: 14
CDR3: CASSAPTGAPYEQYF; DNA: TGTGCCAGCAGTGCGCCCACAGGGGCTCCCTACGAGCAGTACTTC; D: TRBD1; J: TRBJ2-7; V: TRBV6-1; length: 15
CDR3: CASSLGAQETQYF; DNA: TGTGCCAGCAGCTTGGGAGCGCAAGAGACCCAGTACTTC; D: -; J: TRBJ2-5; V: TRBV5-4; length: 13
CDR3: CSVKAGGPAFF; DNA: TGCAGTGTCAAAGCGGGGGGGCCAGCTTTCTTT; D: -; J: TRBJ1-1; V: TRBV20-1; length: 11
CDR3: CASGSGGNTIYF; DNA: TGTGCCAGCGGATCGGGGGGAAACACCATATATTTT; D: -; J: TRBJ1-3; V: TRBV7-2; length: 12
CDR3: CASSAAGVSTDTQYF; DNA: TGTGCCAGCAGTGCCGCAGGGGTATCGACAGATACGCAGTATTTT; D: -; J: TRBJ2-3; V: TRBV6-5; length: 15
CDR3: CASSATSGSQRVF; DNA: TGTGCCAGCAGCGCCACTAGCGGGAGCCAAAGGGTCTTC; D: TRBD2; J: TRBJ2-1; V: TRBV6-4; length: 13
CDR3: CSVTQSYEQYF; DNA: TGCAGCGTCACACAATCCTACGAGCAGTACTTC; D: -; J: TRBJ2-7; V: TRBV29-1; length: 11
CDR3: CASSDPQGAINEKLFF; DNA: TGTGCCAGCAGTGATCCACAGGGGGCCATTAATGAAAAACTGTTTTTT; D: TRBD1; J: TRBJ1-4; V: TRBV7-2; length: 16
CDR3: CASSTQPGENTEAFF; DNA: TGCGCCAGCAGCACACAACCCGGAGAGAACACTGAAGCTTTCTTT; D: -; J: TRBJ1-1; V: TRBV5-1; length: 15
CDR3: CASSFLTSGRGNEQFF; DNA: TGTGCCAGCAGCTTCCTGACTAGCGGGAGAGGAAATGAGCAGTTCTTC; D: TRBD2; J: TRBJ2-1; V: TRBV11-2; length: 16
CDR3: CASSPDRIGAFF; DNA: TGTGCCAGCAGTCCCGACAGGATTGGTGCTTTCTTT; D: -; J: TRBJ1-1; V: TRBV2; length: 12
CDR3: CSVESSLRNYGYTF; DNA: TGCAGCGTTGAGTCCAGCCTCAGGAACTATGGCTACACCTTC; D: -; J: TRBJ1-2; V: TRBV29-1; length: 14
CDR3: CASSQDLRRADTQYF; DNA: TGCGCCAGCAGCCAAGATCTACGGCGGGCAGATACGCAGTATTTT; D: -; J: TRBJ2-3; V: TRBV4-1; length: 15
CDR3: CAWSRPGGYRSEKLFF; DNA: TGTGCCTGGAGTAGGCCGGGGGGGTATCGCAGTGAAAAACTGTTTTTT; D: -; J: TRBJ1-4; V: TRBV30; length: 16
CDR3: CATSRDPRGPEAFF; DNA: TGTGCCACCAGCAGAGATCCCAGGGGACCTGAAGCTTTCTTT; D: -; J: TRBJ1-1; V: TRBV15; length: 14
CDR3: CASSLRGQGRGYTF; DNA: TGCGCCAGCAGCTTAAGAGGACAGGGTCGGGGCTACACCTTC; D: TRBD1; J: TRBJ1-2; V: TRBV5-1; length: 14
CDR3: CASMWTGGTDTQYF; DNA: TGTGCCAGCATGTGGACAGGGGGCACAGATACGCAGTATTTT; D: TRBD1; J: TRBJ2-3; V: TRBV6-1; length: 14
CDR3: CASSVTGSEAFF; DNA: TGTGCCAGCAGCGTTACAGGGAGTGAAGCTTTCTTT; D: -; J: TRBJ1-1; V: TRBV9; length: 12
CDR3: CASSFQRGSANEQFF; DNA: TGTGCCAGCAGCTTTCAAAGAGGATCGGCCAATGAGCAGTTCTTC; D: -; J: TRBJ2-1; V: TRBV7-2; length: 15
CDR3: CASSEPSMETQYF; DNA: TGCGCCAGCAGTGAGCCGAGTATGGAGACCCAGTACTTC; D: -; J: TRBJ2-5; V: TRBV10-1; length: 13
CDR3: CASKHFGDRATDTQYF; DNA: TGTGCCAGCAAACACTTCGGGGACAGGGCAACAGATACGCAGTATTTT; D: TRBD1; J: TRBJ2-3; V: TRBV28; length: 16
CDR3: CASSLQRMGRALYNEQFF; DNA: TGTGCCAGCAGCCTACAGCGTATGGGGAGGGCCCTCTACAATGAGCAGTTCTTC; D: TRBD2; J: TRBJ2-1; V: TRBV7-9; length: 18
CDR3: CASSQIQNSYEQYF; DNA: TGCGCCAGCAGCCAAATCCAGAACAGCTACGAGCAGTACTTC; D: -; J: TRBJ2-7; V: TRBV4-1; length: 14
CDR3: CASIEQGAGNQPQHF; DNA: TGTGCCAGCATAGAACAGGGGGCGGGTAATCAGCCCCAGCATTTT; D: TRBD1; J: TRBJ1-5; V: TRBV6-6; length: 15
CDR3: CASGEQVNSYEQYF; DNA: TGTGCCAGCGGAGAACAAGTCAACTCCTACGAGCAGTACTTC; D: -; J: TRBJ2-7; V: TRBV6-5; length: 14
CDR3: CAISGNSGGVSYEQYF; DNA: TGTGCCATCAGTGGGAATAGCGGGGGCGTCTCCTACGAGCAGTACTTC; D: TRBD2; J: TRBJ2-7; V: TRBV10-3; length: 16
CDR3: CASSFEGGLCTDTQYF; DNA: TGTGCCAGCAGCTTCGAAGGGGGCCTTTGCACAGATACGCAGTATTTT; D: TRBD1; J: TRBJ2-3; V: TRBV7-9; length: 16
CDR3: CASSLGAGTDYEQYF; DNA: TGTGCCAGCAGCCTAGGGGCCGGGACAGACTACGAGCAGTACTTC; D: TRBD1; J: TRBJ2-7; V: TRBV7-9; length: 15
CDR3: CASTRTGVTGELFF; DNA: TGCGCCAGCACCCGGACAGGGGTTACCGGGGAGCTGTTTTTT; D: TRBD1; J: TRBJ2-2; V: TRBV5-1; length: 14
CDR3: CASSMYNRNSYEQYF; DNA: TGTGCCAGTAGTATGTACAACAGGAACTCCTACGAGCAGTACTTC; D: -; J: TRBJ2-7; V: TRBV19; length: 15
CDR3: CASSQRDRGREQYF; DNA: TGTGCCAGCAGTCAACGGGACAGGGGCCGCGAGCAGTACTTC; D: TRBD1; J: TRBJ2-7; V: TRBV4-2; length: 14
CDR3: CASSLGDNWGNQPQHF; DNA: TGCGCCAGCAGCTTGGGGGACAACTGGGGTAATCAGCCCCAGCATTTT; D: -; J: TRBJ1-5; V: TRBV5-1; length: 16
CDR3: CSAAQQGARTGELFF; DNA: TGCAGCGCTGCCCAACAGGGGGCGCGGACCGGGGAGCTGTTTTTT; D: TRBD1; J: TRBJ2-2; V: TRBV29-1; length: 15
CDR3: CASSLTPGRNTEAFF; DNA: TGCGCCAGCAGCTTGACTCCTGGGAGGAACACTGAAGCTTTCTTT; D: -; J: TRBJ1-1; V: TRBV5-1; length: 15
CDR3: CASSPIDRGLMGYTF; DNA: TGTGCCAGCTCACCGATCGACAGGGGGCTGATGGGCTACACCTTC; D: TRBD1; J: TRBJ1-2; V: TRBV18; length: 15
CDR3: CASSLGTGVGANVLTF; DNA: TGCGCCAGCAGCTTGGGGACAGGGGTTGGGGCCAACGTCCTGACTTTC; D: TRBD1; J: TRBJ2-6; V: TRBV5-1; length: 16
CDR3: CASSFQGYQPQHF; DNA: TGTGCCAGCAGTTTTCAGGGGTATCAGCCCCAGCATTTT; D: -; J: TRBJ1-5; V: TRBV6-5; length: 13
CDR3: CASSLSSSWAFF; DNA: TGTGCCAGCAGCTTGAGTAGCAGTTGGGCTTTCTTT; D: -; J: TRBJ1-1; V: TRBV5-6; length: 12
CDR3: CASSRLTGASSYEQYF; DNA: TGTGCCAGCAGCCGATTAACAGGGGCGAGCTCCTACGAGCAGTACTTC; D: TRBD1; J: TRBJ2-7; V: TRBV7-8; length: 16
CDR3: CASSLRSLRLANTRELFF; DNA: TGTGCCAGCAGCTTAAGATCCCTAAGACTAGCGAACACCAGGGAGCTGTTTTTT; D: TRBD2; J: TRBJ2-2; V: TRBV7-2; length: 18
CDR3: CAISGQGGAYGYTF; DNA: TGTGCCATCAGTGGACAGGGGGGGGCCTATGGCTACACCTTC; D: TRBD1; J: TRBJ1-2; V: TRBV10-3; length: 14
CDR3: CASSSGTLGNTIYF; DNA: TGTGCCAGCAGCTCTGGGACACTGGGAAACACCATATATTTT; D: -; J: TRBJ1-3; V: TRBV7-2; length: 14